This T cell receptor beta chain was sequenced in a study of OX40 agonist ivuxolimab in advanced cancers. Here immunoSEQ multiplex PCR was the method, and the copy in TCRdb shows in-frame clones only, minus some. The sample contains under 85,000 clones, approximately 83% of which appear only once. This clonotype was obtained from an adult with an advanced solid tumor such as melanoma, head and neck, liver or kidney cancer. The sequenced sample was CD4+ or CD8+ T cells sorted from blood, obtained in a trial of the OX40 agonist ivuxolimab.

The CDR3 region is CASSSPPKGYYGYTF. The CDR3 nucleotides read TGTGCCAGCAGTTCCCCCCCCAAAGGGTACTATGGCTACACCTTC. The V gene is TRBV28, the J gene TRBJ1-2; D is unresolved. Trimming stripped 4 bases from V and 3 bases from J, with 15 bases between. Germline CDR1 is MDHEN and CDR2 is SYDVKM. The CDR3 runs 15 residues.